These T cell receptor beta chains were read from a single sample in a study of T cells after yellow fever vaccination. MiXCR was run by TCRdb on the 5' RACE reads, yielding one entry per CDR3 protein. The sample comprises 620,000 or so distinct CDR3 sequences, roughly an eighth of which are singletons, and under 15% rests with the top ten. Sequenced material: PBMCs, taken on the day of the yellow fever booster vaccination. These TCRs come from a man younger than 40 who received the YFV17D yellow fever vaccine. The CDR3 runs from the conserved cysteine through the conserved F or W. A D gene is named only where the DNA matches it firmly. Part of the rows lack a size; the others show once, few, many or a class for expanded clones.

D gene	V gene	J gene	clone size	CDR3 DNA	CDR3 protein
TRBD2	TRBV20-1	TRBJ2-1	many	TGCAGTGCCCAGAGGAGCGGGAGGGCCTTCAATGAGCAGTTCTTC	CSAQRSGRAFNEQFF
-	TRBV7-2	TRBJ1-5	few	TGTGCCAGCAGCTTAGCGATATCCGGGACCGCTGATTTTGGCAATCAGCCCCAGCATTTT	CASSLAISGTADFGNQPQHF
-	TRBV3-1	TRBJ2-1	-	TGTGCCAGCAGAAGCCTTGGGGGGCACGGTGAGCAGTTCTTC	CASRSLGGHGEQFF
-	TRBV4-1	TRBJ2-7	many	TGCGCCAGCAGCCAAGTAATAGGCAGCTACGAGCAGTACTTC	CASSQVIGSYEQYF
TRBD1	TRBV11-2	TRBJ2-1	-	TGTGCCAGCAGCATCCGACAGGGGGCTGATGAGCAGTTCTTC	CASSIRQGADEQFF
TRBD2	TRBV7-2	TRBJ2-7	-	TGTGCCAGCAGCTTAAAAAGCGGGAGCCCCGCCTACGAGCAGTACTTC	CASSLKSGSPAYEQYF
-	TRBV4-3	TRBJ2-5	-	TGCGCCAGCAGCCCCCGTTTGGGGCAAGAGACCCAGTACTTC	CASSPRLGQETQYF
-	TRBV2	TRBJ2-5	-	TGTGCCAGCAGTGGGACGGTGTCTTCAGGGACCCAGTACTTC	CASSGTVSSGTQYF
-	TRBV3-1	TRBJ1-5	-	TGTGCCAGCAGCCAAGATCAGCTTGGGCCCCAGCATTTT	CASSQDQLGPQHF
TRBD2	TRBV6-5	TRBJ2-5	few	TGTGCCAGCAGTTACGCGACCGGGACTAGGGGCGAGACCCAGTACTTC	CASSYATGTRGETQYF
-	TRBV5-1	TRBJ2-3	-	TGCGCCAGCAGACCCCCGGGTCTAGCGAATACAGATACGCAGTATTTT	CASRPPGLANTDTQYF
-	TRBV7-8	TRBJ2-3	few	TGTGCCAGCAGCCCGAGCGGTTATACGCAGTATTTT	CASSPSGYTQYF
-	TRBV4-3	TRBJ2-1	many	TGCGCCAGCAGCCAAGATAGGGCCATCAATGAGCAGTTCTTC	CASSQDRAINEQFF
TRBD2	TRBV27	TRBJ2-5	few	TGTGCCAGCAGTCCGGGACTACCCCAAGAGACCCAGTACTTC	CASSPGLPQETQYF
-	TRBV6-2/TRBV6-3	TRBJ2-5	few	TGTGCCAGCAGTCTCGGCGAAAAAGGGACCCAGTACTTC	CASSLGEKGTQYF
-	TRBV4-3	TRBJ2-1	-	TGCGCCAGCAGCCAAGCCTCAGATGAGCAGTTCTTC	CASSQASDEQFF
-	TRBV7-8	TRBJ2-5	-	TGTGCCAGCAGCTTGACGGGATGGGAGAAAGAGACCCAGTACTTC	CASSLTGWEKETQYF
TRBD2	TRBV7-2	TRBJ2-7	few	TGTGCCAGCAGCTCCGGACTAGCGGGGGTTAACGAGCAGTACTTC	CASSSGLAGVNEQYF